This TCR beta chain came from a study of blood T cell repertoires in COVID-19. Study background: Italy, Spain and the United States were the sources of the convalescent and acute COVID-19 samples. The cDNA or gDNA used as material had been derived from T cells, B-cell-depleted T cells, or PBMCs.

Methods used by the authors: Estimates of nucleated cell counts were drawn from the amplification of reference gene primers. The method was immunoSEQ multiplex PCR; TCRdb's version includes in-frame clones alone and lacks a portion of them. V, J and clone size derive from that table, while D and trimming were established from the DNA sequence. Of about 97,000 clones listed, 70% to 90% are singletons. CDR1 and CDR2 (germline): SGHVS, FQNEAQ. This CDR3 has 14 residues. Between the trimmed V and J ends, which lost 8 bases and 2 bases, there was a span of 13 bases. This TCR came from a human donor in a cohort sampled during active COVID-19. V gene TRBV7-8 combines with J gene TRBJ2-1; no definite D call. The sequencing sample was made of peripheral blood. CDR3: CASEALMPYNEQFF. Written as DNA, the CDR3 is TGTGCCAGCGAAGCCCTAATGCCCTACAATGAGCAGTTCTTC. Together with reference TRBV7-8 and TRBJ2-1, the CDR3 gives the full variable domain: GAGVSQSPRYKVAKRGQDVALRCDPISGHVSLFWYQQALGQGPEFLTYFQNEAQLDKSGLPSDRFFAERPEGSVSTLKIQRTQQEDSAVYLCASEALMPYNEQFFGPGTRLTVL.